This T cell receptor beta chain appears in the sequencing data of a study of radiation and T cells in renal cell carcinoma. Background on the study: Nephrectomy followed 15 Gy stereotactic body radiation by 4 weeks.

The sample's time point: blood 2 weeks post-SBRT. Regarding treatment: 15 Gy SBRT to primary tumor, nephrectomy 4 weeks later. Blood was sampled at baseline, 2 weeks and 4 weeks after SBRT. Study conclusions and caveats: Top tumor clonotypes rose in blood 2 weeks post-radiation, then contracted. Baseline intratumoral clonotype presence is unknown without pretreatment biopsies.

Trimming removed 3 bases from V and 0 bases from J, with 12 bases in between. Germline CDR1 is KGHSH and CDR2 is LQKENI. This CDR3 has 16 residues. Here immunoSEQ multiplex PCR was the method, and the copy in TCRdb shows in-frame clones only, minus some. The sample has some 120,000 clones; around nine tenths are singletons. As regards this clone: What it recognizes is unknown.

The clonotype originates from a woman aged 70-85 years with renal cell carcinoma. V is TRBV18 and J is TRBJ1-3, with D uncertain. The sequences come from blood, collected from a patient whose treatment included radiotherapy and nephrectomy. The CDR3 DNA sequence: TGTGCCAGCTCACCGGAGATAAGAAGCTCTGGAAACACCATATATTTT. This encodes CASSPEIRSSGNTIYF.